A selection of T cell receptor beta chains follows, all from one sample in a study of blood T cell repertoires in COVID-19. TCRdb keeps only in-frame clones here, not all; method: immunoSEQ multiplex PCR. In the table there are roughly 53,000 clones, 89% of which are singletons. The sequenced sample was peripheral blood. The receptor source for this set is a man in his fifties or sixties with acute or convalescent COVID-19. The CDR3 runs from the conserved cysteine through the conserved F or W. D genes are given only for firm matches. Size is omitted from some rows. Given values are once, few, many or a class for expanded clones.

cdr3_nt: TGTGCCAGCAGCTTAGGGTACAGGGGGTTACTAAATGGCTACACCTTC; cdr3_aa: CASSLGYRGLLNGYTF; j_call: TRBJ1-2; cdr3_length: 16; v_call: TRBV11-2; clone_size: once; d_call: TRBD1
cdr3_nt: TGTGCCAGCAGCTTGGAGTTGAGAGAGACCCAGTACTTC; cdr3_aa: CASSLELRETQYF; j_call: TRBJ2-5; cdr3_length: 13; v_call: TRBV5-4; clone_size: .; d_call: .
cdr3_nt: TGTGCCAGCACGGAGGTTTCTAGCAATCAGCCCCAGCATTTT; cdr3_aa: CASTEVSSNQPQHF; j_call: TRBJ1-5; cdr3_length: 14; v_call: TRBV2; clone_size: .; d_call: .
cdr3_nt: TGTGCCAGCAGCTTATTCACAGGGTCGAGGGATACGCAGTATTTT; cdr3_aa: CASSLFTGSRDTQYF; j_call: TRBJ2-3; cdr3_length: 15; v_call: TRBV11-2; clone_size: .; d_call: .
cdr3_nt: TGTGCCAGCAGCCAAGCCGAGGAGACCCAGTACTTC; cdr3_aa: CASSQAEETQYF; j_call: TRBJ2-5; cdr3_length: 12; v_call: TRBV3-1/TRBV3-2; clone_size: .; d_call: .
cdr3_nt: TGTGCCAGCAGGCCCGCAGGATCCTACGAGCAGTACTTC; cdr3_aa: CASRPAGSYEQYF; j_call: TRBJ2-7; cdr3_length: 13; v_call: TRBV7-8; clone_size: .; d_call: .
cdr3_nt: TGTGCCAGCAGCCCATCGAAATCGCACAGGCCGAACGAGCAGTACTTC; cdr3_aa: CASSPSKSHRPNEQYF; j_call: TRBJ2-7; cdr3_length: 16; v_call: TRBV14; clone_size: once; d_call: .
cdr3_nt: TGTGCCACCAGCAGAGATAAGAGGCGGGGGGTTTCGGCCTACGAGCAGTACTTC; cdr3_aa: CATSRDKRRGVSAYEQYF; j_call: TRBJ2-7; cdr3_length: 18; v_call: TRBV15; clone_size: once; d_call: TRBD2
cdr3_nt: TGTGCCAGCTCACGTCAACAGGGGACTGGAAACACCATATATTTT; cdr3_aa: CASSRQQGTGNTIYF; j_call: TRBJ1-3; cdr3_length: 15; v_call: TRBV18; clone_size: .; d_call: TRBD1
cdr3_nt: TGTGCCAGCAGCGAAAGAGTGGATGAGCAGTTCTTC; cdr3_aa: CASSERVDEQFF; j_call: TRBJ2-1; cdr3_length: 12; v_call: TRBV3-1/TRBV3-2; clone_size: .; d_call: .
cdr3_nt: TGCAGCTCACACAGGGGCTCTGAGGGCTACACCTTC; cdr3_aa: CSSHRGSEGYTF; j_call: TRBJ1-2; cdr3_length: 12; v_call: TRBV29-1; clone_size: .; d_call: TRBD1
cdr3_nt: TGTGCCAGCAGTTCCGGACAGGGAAGCGAGCAGTACTTC; cdr3_aa: CASSSGQGSEQYF; j_call: TRBJ2-7; cdr3_length: 13; v_call: TRBV6-5; clone_size: .; d_call: TRBD1
cdr3_nt: TGTGCCAGCAGCGTAGGACCAGGGTACGAGCAGTACTTC; cdr3_aa: CASSVGPGYEQYF; j_call: TRBJ2-7; cdr3_length: 13; v_call: TRBV9; clone_size: .; d_call: .
cdr3_nt: TGTGCCAGTAGTATTTTTCCCCAACAGGGCCAAGGGAAGCCCCAGCATTTT; cdr3_aa: CASSIFPQQGQGKPQHF; j_call: TRBJ1-5; cdr3_length: 17; v_call: TRBV19; clone_size: .; d_call: .
cdr3_nt: TGTGCCAGCTCACCACAAGCGGAGGGGAAGGGCTACACCTTC; cdr3_aa: CASSPQAEGKGYTF; j_call: TRBJ1-2; cdr3_length: 14; v_call: TRBV18; clone_size: .; d_call: .
cdr3_nt: TGTGCCAGCAGCTCAACAGGTTCGAATCAGCCCCAGCATTTT; cdr3_aa: CASSSTGSNQPQHF; j_call: TRBJ1-5; cdr3_length: 14; v_call: TRBV13; clone_size: .; d_call: .
cdr3_nt: TGCGCCAGCAGCTTCCGGGACAGGGCCTACGAGCAGTACTTC; cdr3_aa: CASSFRDRAYEQYF; j_call: TRBJ2-7; cdr3_length: 14; v_call: TRBV5-1; clone_size: .; d_call: TRBD1
cdr3_nt: TGTGCCAGCTCCGGGACAGGGAAGATCACCGGGGAGCTGTTTTTT; cdr3_aa: CASSGTGKITGELFF; j_call: TRBJ2-2; cdr3_length: 15; v_call: TRBV27; clone_size: once; d_call: TRBD1
cdr3_nt: TGTGCCAGCTCACCGGGACTAGCGGGGGGGCCGCAGTATTTT; cdr3_aa: CASSPGLAGGPQYF; j_call: TRBJ2-3; cdr3_length: 14; v_call: TRBV18; clone_size: .; d_call: TRBD2
cdr3_nt: TGTGCCATCAGCCTTGACGGGACAGGGCGCGACATTCAGTACTTC; cdr3_aa: CAISLDGTGRDIQYF; j_call: TRBJ2-4; cdr3_length: 15; v_call: TRBV10-3; clone_size: .; d_call: TRBD1
cdr3_nt: TGTGCCAGTAGTATAAGGGGGCTCTCTGGAAACACCATATATTTT; cdr3_aa: CASSIRGLSGNTIYF; j_call: TRBJ1-3; cdr3_length: 15; v_call: TRBV19; clone_size: .; d_call: TRBD1
cdr3_nt: TGCAGCGTTGAAGACATTCACAGGGTGGCTTTCTTT; cdr3_aa: CSVEDIHRVAFF; j_call: TRBJ1-1; cdr3_length: 12; v_call: TRBV29-1; clone_size: .; d_call: .
cdr3_nt: TGTGCCAGCAGGGAAACGGGACAGGGCACAGATACGCAGTATTTT; cdr3_aa: CASRETGQGTDTQYF; j_call: TRBJ2-3; cdr3_length: 15; v_call: TRBV2; clone_size: .; d_call: TRBD1
cdr3_nt: TGTGCCAGCCCCTCTGGCTTCACCGGGGAGCTGTTTTTT; cdr3_aa: CASPSGFTGELFF; j_call: TRBJ2-2; cdr3_length: 13; v_call: TRBV12-3/TRBV12-4; clone_size: .; d_call: .
cdr3_nt: TGTGCCAGCAGCTTTCTATACGCAGATACGCAGTATTTT; cdr3_aa: CASSFLYADTQYF; j_call: TRBJ2-3; cdr3_length: 13; v_call: TRBV5-4; clone_size: .; d_call: .
cdr3_nt: TGTGCCAGCAGCCAACGGAGTAACTATGGCTACACCTTC; cdr3_aa: CASSQRSNYGYTF; j_call: TRBJ1-2; cdr3_length: 13; v_call: TRBV3-1/TRBV3-2; clone_size: .; d_call: .
cdr3_nt: TGTGCCACCAGCACCTCTTCTGGGGCCAACGTCCTGACTTTC; cdr3_aa: CATSTSSGANVLTF; j_call: TRBJ2-6; cdr3_length: 14; v_call: TRBV15; clone_size: .; d_call: .
cdr3_nt: TGTGCCAGCAGGCACCTCCTAATGAACACTGAAGCTTTCTTT; cdr3_aa: CASRHLLMNTEAFF; j_call: TRBJ1-1; cdr3_length: 14; v_call: TRBV27; clone_size: few; d_call: .
cdr3_nt: TGTGCCAGCAGTTACCTACAGGGGGCCTACGAGCAGTACTTC; cdr3_aa: CASSYLQGAYEQYF; j_call: TRBJ2-7; cdr3_length: 14; v_call: TRBV6-6; clone_size: .; d_call: TRBD1
cdr3_nt: TGTGCCAGCAGCGAGACTAGCGGCCACAATGAGCAGTTCTTC; cdr3_aa: CASSETSGHNEQFF; j_call: TRBJ2-1; cdr3_length: 14; v_call: TRBV3-1/TRBV3-2; clone_size: .; d_call: TRBD2
cdr3_nt: TGCGCCAGCAGCTTGGAGGGGGGGTACAATGAGCAGTTCTTC; cdr3_aa: CASSLEGGYNEQFF; j_call: TRBJ2-1; cdr3_length: 14; v_call: TRBV5-1; clone_size: .; d_call: .
cdr3_nt: TGCGCCAGCAGCTTTTTAACAGTCAACACTGAAGCTTTCTTT; cdr3_aa: CASSFLTVNTEAFF; j_call: TRBJ1-1; cdr3_length: 14; v_call: TRBV5-1; clone_size: .; d_call: .
cdr3_nt: TGTGCCACCAGTGATACGGGGGGTGGGGACAATGAGCAGTTCTTC; cdr3_aa: CATSDTGGGDNEQFF; j_call: TRBJ2-1; cdr3_length: 15; v_call: TRBV24-1; clone_size: .; d_call: TRBD2
cdr3_nt: TGTGCCAGCAGCTCTTTGGGATTCCGGGAGGCGAACTATGGCTACACCTTC; cdr3_aa: CASSSLGFREANYGYTF; j_call: TRBJ1-2; cdr3_length: 17; v_call: TRBV7-9; clone_size: .; d_call: .
cdr3_nt: TGCGCCAGCAGCTTGTTGGTTACAGTGGGTCAAACCTACGAGCAGTACTTC; cdr3_aa: CASSLLVTVGQTYEQYF; j_call: TRBJ2-7; cdr3_length: 17; v_call: TRBV5-1; clone_size: .; d_call: .
cdr3_nt: TGTGCCAGCAGCTTAGGGGCAGGGTTGCGTAGTAACACCGGGGAGCTGTTTTTT; cdr3_aa: CASSLGAGLRSNTGELFF; j_call: TRBJ2-2; cdr3_length: 18; v_call: TRBV7-9; clone_size: large; d_call: .
cdr3_nt: TGTGCCAGTTACGGACTGCGGAGGGTCTCCGGGGAGCTGTTTTTT; cdr3_aa: CASYGLRRVSGELFF; j_call: TRBJ2-2; cdr3_length: 15; v_call: TRBV19; clone_size: .; d_call: .
cdr3_nt: TGTGCCAGCAGTTCCCGGGAAGCTTTCTTT; cdr3_aa: CASSSREAFF; j_call: TRBJ1-1; cdr3_length: 10; v_call: TRBV12-3/TRBV12-4; clone_size: .; d_call: .
cdr3_nt: TGTGCCAGCAGCTTGTACAGGGGGGGGGAAAAACTGTTTTTT; cdr3_aa: CASSLYRGGEKLFF; j_call: TRBJ1-4; cdr3_length: 14; v_call: TRBV5-4; clone_size: .; d_call: TRBD1
cdr3_nt: TGTGCCAGCAGCTATACAGGGGTCCGGGATTCACCCCTCCACTTT; cdr3_aa: CASSYTGVRDSPLHF; j_call: TRBJ1-6; cdr3_length: 15; v_call: TRBV7-2; clone_size: .; d_call: TRBD1
cdr3_nt: TGTGCCAGCAGCCTTCGACAGGGGGCCGGGCAGCCCCAGCATTTT; cdr3_aa: CASSLRQGAGQPQHF; j_call: TRBJ1-5; cdr3_length: 15; v_call: TRBV3-1/TRBV3-2; clone_size: .; d_call: TRBD1
cdr3_nt: TGCGCCAGCAGCTTGATTAGCTCTGGGGCCAACGTCCTGACTTTC; cdr3_aa: CASSLISSGANVLTF; j_call: TRBJ2-6; cdr3_length: 15; v_call: TRBV5-1; clone_size: .; d_call: .
cdr3_nt: TGCGCCAGCAGCTTGGAAAAGGGGCTCACCATATATTTT; cdr3_aa: CASSLEKGLTIYF; j_call: TRBJ1-3; cdr3_length: 13; v_call: TRBV5-1; clone_size: .; d_call: .
cdr3_nt: TGTGCCAGCAGCGTTACAGATCTCTCCTACAATGAGCAGTTCTTC; cdr3_aa: CASSVTDLSYNEQFF; j_call: TRBJ2-1; cdr3_length: 15; v_call: TRBV9; clone_size: .; d_call: .
cdr3_nt: TGTGCCTGGATTGGGCTTGGAAACACCATATATTTT; cdr3_aa: CAWIGLGNTIYF; j_call: TRBJ1-3; cdr3_length: 12; v_call: TRBV30; clone_size: .; d_call: .
cdr3_nt: TGTGCCAGCAGCACAGGGGGCTTGGCTGAAGCTTTCTTT; cdr3_aa: CASSTGGLAEAFF; j_call: TRBJ1-1; cdr3_length: 13; v_call: TRBV11-2; clone_size: .; d_call: TRBD1
cdr3_nt: TGCGCCAGCAGCGGGGGGACAGGAATTAATGAAAAACTGTTTTTT; cdr3_aa: CASSGGTGINEKLFF; j_call: TRBJ1-4; cdr3_length: 15; v_call: TRBV5-1; clone_size: .; d_call: TRBD1